A selection of T cell receptor beta chains follows, all from one sample in a study of identical twins. TCRdb reprocessed the 5' RACE reads with MiXCR, giving one entry per CDR3 protein. This table holds about 890,000 distinct CDR3 sequences, over 9% found once. Another study also made use of these data, one on yellow fever vaccine responses in identical twins.

Sequencing input: PBMCs. The receptors originated from a young woman in good health. The CDR3 runs from the conserved cysteine through the conserved F or W. The order of the fields is J gene, clone size, D gene, V gene, CDR3 length, CDR3 protein, CDR3 DNA. The D gene is left open where the match is weak. Only part of the rows carry a size: once, few, many, or a class if the clone is expanded.

J: TRBJ2-4
size: -
D: -
V: TRBV3-1
length: 17
CDR3: CASSQEGSSGAKNIQYF
DNA: TGTGCCAGCAGCCAAGAAGGGAGTAGCGGAGCCAAAAACATTCAGTACTTC

J: TRBJ2-1
size: -
D: TRBD2
V: TRBV11-2
length: 17
CDR3: CASRRTSGTPRRSEQFF
DNA: TGTGCCAGCAGGAGGACTAGCGGGACCCCGCGCCGTTCTGAGCAGTTCTTC

J: TRBJ2-1
size: few
D: -
V: TRBV11-3
length: 13
CDR3: CASRRGQYDEQFF
DNA: TGTGCCAGCAGACGGGGGCAGTATGATGAGCAGTTCTTC

J: TRBJ2-3
size: -
D: TRBD1
V: TRBV7-7
length: 16
CDR3: CASSYGTGGFMDTQYF
DNA: TGTGCCAGCAGCTACGGGACAGGGGGCTTTATGGATACGCAGTATTTT

J: TRBJ1-1
size: -
D: -
V: TRBV20-1
length: 12
CDR3: CSTVVGGGGAFF
DNA: TGCAGTACGGTTGTGGGCGGTGGGGGAGCTTTCTTT

J: TRBJ2-1
size: few
D: -
V: TRBV6-1
length: 18
CDR3: CASWPGPQWGSSYNEQFF
DNA: TGTGCCAGTTGGCCGGGTCCACAATGGGGGAGCTCCTACAATGAGCAGTTCTTC

J: TRBJ2-1
size: many
D: TRBD2
V: TRBV5-1
length: 18
CDR3: CASSSPLVSGRTYNEQFF
DNA: TGCGCCAGCAGCTCACCCCTAGTCAGCGGGAGGACCTACAATGAGCAGTTCTTC

J: TRBJ2-3
size: -
D: TRBD2
V: TRBV10-3
length: 14
CDR3: CAITSSGFTDTQYF
DNA: TGTGCCATCACGTCTAGCGGGTTCACAGATACGCAGTATTTT

J: TRBJ2-1
size: few
D: -
V: TRBV5-1
length: 13
CDR3: CASSSEDLSEQFF
DNA: TGCGCCAGCAGCTCGGAAGATTTGTCCGAGCAGTTCTTC

J: TRBJ2-1
size: -
D: TRBD1
V: TRBV12-3/TRBV12-4
length: 15
CDR3: CASRGQGVPSNEQFF
DNA: TGTGCCAGCAGGGGCCAGGGGGTTCCTTCAAATGAGCAGTTCTTC

J: TRBJ1-3
size: many
D: -
V: TRBV7-2
length: 15
CDR3: CASSLQAFSGNTIYF
DNA: TGTGCCAGCAGCCTACAGGCGTTCTCTGGAAACACCATATATTTT

J: TRBJ2-7
size: few
D: -
V: TRBV2
length: 20
CDR3: CASTRGPFRGFVELSYEQYF
DNA: TGTGCCAGCACCCGGGGACCGTTCCGGGGTTTTGTGGAACTATCCTACGAGCAGTACTTC

J: TRBJ1-2
size: few
D: -
V: TRBV5-1
length: 15
CDR3: CASRLITESSSGYTF
DNA: TGCGCCAGCAGATTAATCACAGAGTCTTCTAGTGGCTACACCTTC

J: TRBJ2-4
size: few
D: TRBD1
V: TRBV6-5
length: 15
CDR3: CASSYTRGRLDIQYF
DNA: TGTGCCAGCAGTTACACCAGGGGGCGGTTGGACATTCAGTACTTC

J: TRBJ2-3
size: many
D: -
V: TRBV20-1
length: 12
CDR3: CSAEGDTDTQYF
DNA: TGCAGTGCGGAGGGGGACACAGATACGCAGTATTTT

J: TRBJ2-4
size: few
D: -
V: TRBV7-2
length: 17
CDR3: CASSSRPTSLLAGVQYF
DNA: TGTGCCAGCAGCTCCCGCCCGACTAGTTTGTTGGCTGGGGTTCAGTACTTC

J: TRBJ1-1
size: many
D: -
V: TRBV4-1
length: 13
CDR3: CASSPQGRTEAFF
DNA: TGCGCCAGCAGCCCCCAGGGGAGGACTGAAGCTTTCTTT

J: TRBJ2-2
size: -
D: -
V: TRBV11-3
length: 16
CDR3: CASSFLSGSNTGELFF
DNA: TGTGCCAGCAGCTTTCTTAGCGGATCGAACACCGGGGAGCTGTTTTTT

J: TRBJ2-7
size: -
D: TRBD2
V: TRBV20-1
length: 14
CDR3: CSARPTSGRYEQYF
DNA: TGCAGTGCCCGACCGACTAGCGGGAGATACGAGCAGTACTTC

J: TRBJ1-3
size: few
D: -
V: TRBV6-5
length: 15
CDR3: CASSYTLSSGNTIYF
DNA: TGTGCCAGCAGTTACACACTGAGCTCTGGAAACACCATATATTTT

J: TRBJ1-1
size: -
D: -
V: TRBV20-1
length: 15
CDR3: CSARVLRGMNTEAFF
DNA: TGCAGTGCTAGAGTATTGAGGGGAATGAACACTGAAGCTTTCTTT

J: TRBJ1-5
size: few
D: TRBD1
V: TRBV4-2
length: 14
CDR3: CASSHDRGNQPQHF
DNA: TGTGCCAGCAGCCATGACAGGGGCAATCAGCCCCAGCATTTT

J: TRBJ2-5
size: -
D: TRBD2
V: TRBV7-9
length: 14
CDR3: CASRGGGIKETQYF
DNA: TGTGCCAGCAGAGGCGGGGGGATTAAGGAGACCCAGTACTTC

J: TRBJ1-5
size: few
D: -
V: TRBV20-1
length: 15
CDR3: CSARGGQYLNQPQHF
DNA: TGCAGTGCTAGAGGTGGACAGTACTTAAATCAGCCCCAGCATTTT